This T cell receptor beta chain appears in the sequencing data of a study of blood T cell repertoires in COVID-19. Assay used: immunoSEQ multiplex PCR; TCRdb lists only in-frame clones, some missing. Here the sample spans 15,000 to 20,000 clones, around 91% being singletons. The V gene end was trimmed by 3 bases and the J gene end by 3 bases; junction bases not matched to a gene: 3. Germline V CDR1 and CDR2: LGHNA, YNFKEQ. The CDR3 loop spans 15 amino acids. Sample: peripheral blood. This clonotype originated in a man in his fifties or sixties with active COVID-19. The rearrangement links TRBV4-2 to TRBJ1-5; 9 bases are a match to TRBD1. The CDR3 loop reads CASSQDRGTNQPQHF. As DNA, the CDR3 is TGTGCCAGCAGCCAGGACAGGGGAACCAATCAGCCCCAGCATTTT.